A selection of T cell receptor beta chains follows, all from one sample in a study of cytomegalovirus exposure and HLA in healthy donors. The repertoire was sequenced with immunoSEQ multiplex PCR; TCRdb's copy has only in-frame clones and lacks some. In the table there are about 160,000 clones, roughly four fifths of which are singletons. The sequencing input was PBMCs. Receptors originate from a man aged 50 or older in good health and CMV-seropositive. The CDR3 runs from the conserved cysteine through the conserved F or W. A D gene is named only where the DNA matches it firmly. Clone size is stated in some rows and not others, as once, few, many or a class when expanded.

V: TRBV28; J: TRBJ2-5; size: -; D: TRBD2; length: 15; DNA: TGTGCCAGCAGTCAGCGGGACGTGTACCAAGAGACCCAGTACTTC; CDR3: CASSQRDVYQETQYF
V: TRBV7-8; J: TRBJ2-3; size: -; D: -; length: 15; DNA: TGTGCCAGCAGCTTAGCGGGCGTTAAGGTAGATACGCAGTATTTT; CDR3: CASSLAGVKVDTQYF
V: TRBV6-6; J: TRBJ1-2; size: once; D: -; length: 15; DNA: TGTGCCAGCAGTTACTCAGCGGGAGGGGGCTATGGCTACACCTTC; CDR3: CASSYSAGGGYGYTF
V: TRBV27; J: TRBJ2-5; size: once; D: TRBD2; length: 13; DNA: TGTGCCAGCAGTCCGGGGGGGCCGGAGACCCAGTACTTC; CDR3: CASSPGGPETQYF
V: TRBV4-1; J: TRBJ2-2; size: -; D: TRBD2; length: 16; DNA: TGCGCCAGCAGCCAATTTAGCGGGTTAGGCACCGGGGAGCTGTTTTTT; CDR3: CASSQFSGLGTGELFF
V: TRBV28; J: TRBJ2-1; size: -; D: -; length: 15; DNA: TGTGCCAGCAGTTTATTTCGGAGTCCCTACAATGAGCAGTTCTTC; CDR3: CASSLFRSPYNEQFF
V: TRBV7-9; J: TRBJ2-7; size: few; D: -; length: 15; DNA: TGTGCCAGCAGCTTAGGATACGGGAGCTCCTACGAGCAGTACTTC; CDR3: CASSLGYGSSYEQYF
V: TRBV6-5; J: TRBJ2-5; size: -; D: -; length: 15; DNA: TGTGCCAGCAGTTACCGGAGTGACAGGCAAGAGACCCAGTACTTC; CDR3: CASSYRSDRQETQYF
V: TRBV29-1; J: TRBJ2-3; size: -; D: TRBD2; length: 17; DNA: TGCAGCGTTGAACCTATACCGACTAGCGGGAGCACAGATACGCAGTATTTT; CDR3: CSVEPIPTSGSTDTQYF
V: TRBV25-1; J: TRBJ2-2; size: -; D: -; length: 17; DNA: TGTGCCAGCAGTGATACAGGGCTCTCCCGCTCGGGCGGGGAGCTGTTTTTT; CDR3: CASSDTGLSRSGGELFF
V: TRBV7-9; J: TRBJ2-7; size: -; D: TRBD1; length: 15; DNA: TGTGCCAGCAGCTTAACAGGACAGGGGACCTACGAGCAGTACTTC; CDR3: CASSLTGQGTYEQYF
V: TRBV5-1; J: TRBJ1-6; size: -; D: -; length: 15; DNA: TGCGCCAGCAGCTTGGCCGGGGAGGGTAGGTCACCCCTCCACTTT; CDR3: CASSLAGEGRSPLHF
V: TRBV21-1; J: TRBJ2-1; size: -; D: -; length: 16; DNA: TGTGCCAGCAGCGCTAAGGGGGCAGGGTCCTACAATGAGCAGTTCTTC; CDR3: CASSAKGAGSYNEQFF
V: TRBV30; J: TRBJ1-6; size: -; D: TRBD1; length: 15; DNA: TGTGCCTGGAGTACCAGGGACAGTCGTAATTCACCCCTCCACTTT; CDR3: CAWSTRDSRNSPLHF
V: TRBV18; J: TRBJ1-4; size: -; D: -; length: 13; DNA: TGTGCCAGCTCACCACCGGGAGGTGAAAAACTGTTTTTT; CDR3: CASSPPGGEKLFF
V: TRBV11-2; J: TRBJ2-7; size: -; D: -; length: 13; DNA: TGTGCCAGCGGATCGGACATGGGCTACGAGCAGTACTTC; CDR3: CASGSDMGYEQYF
V: TRBV7-8; J: TRBJ2-3; size: once; D: TRBD1; length: 13; DNA: TGTGCCAGCAGACGCAGGGGGACAGATACGCAGTATTTT; CDR3: CASRRRGTDTQYF
V: TRBV6-4; J: TRBJ2-7; size: -; D: -; length: 15; DNA: TGTGCCAGCAGTGAATATGAGGGGACAACCTACGAGCAGTACTTC; CDR3: CASSEYEGTTYEQYF
V: TRBV15; J: TRBJ1-2; size: -; D: -; length: 14; DNA: TGTGCCACCAGCAGAGAGGGCAACTTCTATGGCTACACCTTC; CDR3: CATSREGNFYGYTF
V: TRBV29-1; J: TRBJ1-5; size: once; D: -; length: 14; DNA: TGCAGCGTTTTACAGGGAAATAGCAATCAGCCCCAGCATTTT; CDR3: CSVLQGNSNQPQHF
V: TRBV7-3; J: TRBJ2-4; size: -; D: -; length: 15; DNA: TGTGCCAGCAGCCCCACAGGGAAGGACAAAAACATTCAGTACTTC; CDR3: CASSPTGKDKNIQYF
V: TRBV5-1; J: TRBJ1-5; size: -; D: -; length: 15; DNA: TGCGCCGGCAGCTTTACTACAGGGTCAGATCAGCCCCAGCATTTT; CDR3: CAGSFTTGSDQPQHF
V: TRBV9; J: TRBJ1-2; size: -; D: -; length: 13; DNA: TGTGCCAGCAGCGTAGCAGTTTCCTATGGCTACACCTTC; CDR3: CASSVAVSYGYTF
V: TRBV15; J: TRBJ2-5; size: -; D: TRBD2; length: 18; DNA: TGTGCCACCAGCAGAGGGTTCCCGGGACTAGCGGGAGTGGAGACCCAGTACTTC; CDR3: CATSRGFPGLAGVETQYF
V: TRBV9; J: TRBJ2-3; size: -; D: TRBD2; length: 16; DNA: TGTGCCAGCAGCGTTCTACTAGCGGGAAACACAGATACGCAGTATTTT; CDR3: CASSVLLAGNTDTQYF
V: TRBV28; J: TRBJ1-4; size: -; D: -; length: 15; DNA: TGTGCCAGCAGTTTAAACCAGGGGACTAATGAAAAACTGTTTTTT; CDR3: CASSLNQGTNEKLFF
V: TRBV5-8; J: TRBJ2-1; size: -; D: TRBD2; length: 17; DNA: TGTGCCAGCAGGTTTATAGCGGGGGTGGGGTCCTACAATGAGCAGTTCTTC; CDR3: CASRFIAGVGSYNEQFF